This TCR beta chain was recovered during a study of response to subunit inactivated influenza vaccine. TCRdb re-called the RT-PCR reads through MiXCR, storing one row per CDR3 protein. The sample holds a few hundred thousand distinct CDR3 sequences; approximately 10% are singletons and the top ten take more than 9.5%. This clonotype was observed at least ten times. Per the germline V gene, CDR1 is DFQATT and CDR2 is SNEGSKA (reference sequence). V dropped 1 base and J dropped 5 bases, with 8 bases sitting between them. The CDR3 contains 12 residues. Separately, the same data were catalogued under a study of T cells expressing NK-cell markers. This second study says: UMI-tagged 5'RACE template switching yielded the TCR beta cDNA.

This sequence originates from a man aged 50 to 59 who received an inactivated influenza vaccine. The rearrangement links TRBV20-1 to TRBJ1-2; no clear D. The specimen was PBMCs from blood, collected on the day of vaccination. The CDR3 reads CSARGQEYGYTF. DNA of the CDR3: TGCAGTGCTAGAGGGCAGGAGTATGGCTACACCTTC.